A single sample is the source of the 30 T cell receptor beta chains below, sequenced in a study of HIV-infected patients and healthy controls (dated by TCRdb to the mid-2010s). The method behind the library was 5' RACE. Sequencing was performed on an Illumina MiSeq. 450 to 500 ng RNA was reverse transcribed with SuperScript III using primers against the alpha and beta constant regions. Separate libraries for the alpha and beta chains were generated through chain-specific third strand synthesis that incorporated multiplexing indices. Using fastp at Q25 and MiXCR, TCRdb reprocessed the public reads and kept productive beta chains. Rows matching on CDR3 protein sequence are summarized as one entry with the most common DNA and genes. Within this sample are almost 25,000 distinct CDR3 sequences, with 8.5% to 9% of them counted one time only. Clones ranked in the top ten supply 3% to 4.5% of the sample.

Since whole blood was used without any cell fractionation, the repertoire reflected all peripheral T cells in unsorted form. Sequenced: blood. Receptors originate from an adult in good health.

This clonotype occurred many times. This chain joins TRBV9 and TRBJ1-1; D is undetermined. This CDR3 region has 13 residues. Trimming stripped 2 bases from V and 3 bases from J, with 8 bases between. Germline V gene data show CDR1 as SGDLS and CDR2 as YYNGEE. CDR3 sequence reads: CASSVNGDTEAFF. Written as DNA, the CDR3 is TGTGCCAGCAGCGTCAATGGAGACACTGAAGCTTTCTTT.

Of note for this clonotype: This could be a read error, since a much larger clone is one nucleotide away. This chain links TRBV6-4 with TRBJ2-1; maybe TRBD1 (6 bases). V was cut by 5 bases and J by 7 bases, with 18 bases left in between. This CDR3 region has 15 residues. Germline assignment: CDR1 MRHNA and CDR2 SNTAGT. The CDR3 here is CASSTEEGGSNEQFF. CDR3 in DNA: TGTGCCAGCAGTACGGAGGAAGGGGGTTCAAATGAGCAGTTCTTC.

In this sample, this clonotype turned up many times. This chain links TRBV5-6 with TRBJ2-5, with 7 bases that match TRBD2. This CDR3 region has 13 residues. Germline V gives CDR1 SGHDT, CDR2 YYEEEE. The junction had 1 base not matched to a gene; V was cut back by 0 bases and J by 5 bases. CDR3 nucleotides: TGTGCCAGCAGCTTGGTGCGGGGGGAGACCCAGTACTTC. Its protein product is CASSLVRGETQYF.

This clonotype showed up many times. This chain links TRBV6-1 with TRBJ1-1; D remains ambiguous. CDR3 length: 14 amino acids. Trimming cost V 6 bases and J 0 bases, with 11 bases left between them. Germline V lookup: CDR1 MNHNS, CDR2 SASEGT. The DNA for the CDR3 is TGTGCCAGCAGCTACGGACGGTTGAACACTGAAGCTTTCTTT. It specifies CASSYGRLNTEAFF.

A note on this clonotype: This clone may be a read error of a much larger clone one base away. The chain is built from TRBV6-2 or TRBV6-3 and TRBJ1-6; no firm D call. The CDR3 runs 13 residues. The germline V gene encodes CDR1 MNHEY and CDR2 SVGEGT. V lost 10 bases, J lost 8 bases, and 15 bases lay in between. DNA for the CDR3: TGTGCCATCACCGAGACCATTGATTCACCCCTCCACTTT. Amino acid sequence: CAITETIDSPLHF.

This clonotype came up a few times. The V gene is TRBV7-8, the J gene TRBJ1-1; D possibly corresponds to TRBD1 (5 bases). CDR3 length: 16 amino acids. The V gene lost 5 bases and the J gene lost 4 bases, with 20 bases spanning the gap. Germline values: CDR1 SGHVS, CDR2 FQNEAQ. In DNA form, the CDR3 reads TGTGCCAGCAGCCGAGGATCATGGGGGTTCAGCACTGAAGCTTTCTTT. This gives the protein CASSRGSWGFSTEAFF.

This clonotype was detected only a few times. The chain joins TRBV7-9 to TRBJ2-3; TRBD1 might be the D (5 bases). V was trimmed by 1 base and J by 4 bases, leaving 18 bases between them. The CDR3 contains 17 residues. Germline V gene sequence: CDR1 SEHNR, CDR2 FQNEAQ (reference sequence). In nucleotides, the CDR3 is TGTGCCAGCAGCTTAGGTTTGGGGCCAGATCCAGCAGATACGCAGTATTTT. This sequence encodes CASSLGLGPDPADTQYF.

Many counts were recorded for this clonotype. CDR3 in amino acids: CASSQVAGGGKTQYF. The CDR3 bases are TGTGCCAGCAGCCAAGTAGCGGGGGGCGGAAAGACCCAGTACTTC. The V and J genes are TRBV3-1 and TRBJ2-5, with 10 positions matching TRBD2. V dropped 1 base and J dropped 6; count of bases not matched to a gene: 5. CDR1 and CDR2 (germline): LGHDT, YNNKEL (reference sequence). There are 15 residues in the CDR3.

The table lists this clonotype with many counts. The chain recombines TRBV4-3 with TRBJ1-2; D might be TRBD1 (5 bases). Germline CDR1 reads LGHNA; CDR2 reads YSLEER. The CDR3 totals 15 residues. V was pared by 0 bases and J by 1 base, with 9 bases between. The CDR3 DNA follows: TGCGCCAGCAGCCAAGATCGGGGGGATAACTATGGCTACACCTTC. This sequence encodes CASSQDRGDNYGYTF.

The CDR3 spells CASSFLAGGLTDTQYF. The CDR3 nucleotides read TGTGCCAGCAGCTTTCTAGCGGGGGGACTCACAGATACGCAGTATTTT. This chain joins TRBV7-9 and TRBJ2-3; 11 positions match TRBD2. This CDR3 has 16 amino acids. Per the germline V gene, CDR1 is SEHNR and CDR2 is FQNEAQ (reference sequence). With 3 bases clipped from V and 2 bases from J, the junction kept 4 bases outside the gene matches.

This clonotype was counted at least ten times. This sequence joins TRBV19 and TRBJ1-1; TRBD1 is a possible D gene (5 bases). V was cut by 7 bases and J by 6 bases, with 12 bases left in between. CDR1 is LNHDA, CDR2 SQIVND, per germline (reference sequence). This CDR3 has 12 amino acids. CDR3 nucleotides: TGTGCCAGTACCCTCGGGACGGCTGAAGCTTTCTTT. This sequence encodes CASTLGTAEAFF.

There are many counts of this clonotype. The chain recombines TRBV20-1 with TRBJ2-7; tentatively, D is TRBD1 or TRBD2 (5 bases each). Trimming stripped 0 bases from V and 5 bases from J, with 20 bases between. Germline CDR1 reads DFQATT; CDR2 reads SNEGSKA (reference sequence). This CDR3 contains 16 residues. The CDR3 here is CSARDPWDERAHEQYF. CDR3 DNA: TGCAGTGCTAGAGATCCATGGGACGAGAGAGCCCACGAGCAGTACTTC.

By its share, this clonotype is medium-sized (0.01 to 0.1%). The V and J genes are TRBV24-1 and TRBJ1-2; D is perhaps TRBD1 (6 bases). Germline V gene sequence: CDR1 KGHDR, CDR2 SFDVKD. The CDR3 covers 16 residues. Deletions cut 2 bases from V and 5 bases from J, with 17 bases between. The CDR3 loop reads CATSDSRGGRSYGYTF. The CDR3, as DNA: TGTGCCACCAGTGATTCCCGAGGGGGGAGGAGTTATGGCTACACCTTC.

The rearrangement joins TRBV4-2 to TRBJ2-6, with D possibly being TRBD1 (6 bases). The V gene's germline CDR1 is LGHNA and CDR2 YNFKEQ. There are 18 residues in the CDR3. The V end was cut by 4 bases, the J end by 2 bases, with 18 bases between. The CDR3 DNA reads TGTGCCAGCAGCCTTACAGGGTCTTACGTACCTGGGGCCAACGTCCTGACTTTC. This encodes CASSLTGSYVPGANVLTF.

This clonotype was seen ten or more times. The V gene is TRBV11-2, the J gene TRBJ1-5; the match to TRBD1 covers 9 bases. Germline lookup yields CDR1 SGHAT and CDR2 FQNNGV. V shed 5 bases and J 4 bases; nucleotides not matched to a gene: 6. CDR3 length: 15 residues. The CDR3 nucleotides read TGTGCCAGCAGCCTCCGACAGGGGGTGAATCAGCCCCAGCATTTT. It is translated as CASSLRQGVNQPQHF.

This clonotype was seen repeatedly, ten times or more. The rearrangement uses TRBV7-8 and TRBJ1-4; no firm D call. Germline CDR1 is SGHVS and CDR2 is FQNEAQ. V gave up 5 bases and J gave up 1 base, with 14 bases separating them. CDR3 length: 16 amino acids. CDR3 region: CASSLRAGQTNEKLFF. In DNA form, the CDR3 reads TGTGCCAGCAGCCTTCGGGCCGGCCAAACTAATGAAAAACTGTTTTTT.

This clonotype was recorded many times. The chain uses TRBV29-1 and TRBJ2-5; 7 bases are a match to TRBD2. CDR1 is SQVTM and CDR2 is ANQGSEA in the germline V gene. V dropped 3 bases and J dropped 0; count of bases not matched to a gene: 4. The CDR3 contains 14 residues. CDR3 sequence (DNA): TGCAGCGTTGATGTGGGGAGGGACCAAGAGACCCAGTACTTC. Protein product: CSVDVGRDQETQYF.

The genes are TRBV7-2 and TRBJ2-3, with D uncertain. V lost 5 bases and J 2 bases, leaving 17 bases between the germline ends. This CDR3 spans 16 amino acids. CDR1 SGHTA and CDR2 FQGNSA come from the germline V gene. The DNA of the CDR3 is TGTGCCAGCAGCGAAGAAATCTGGGGAATCACAGATACGCAGTATTTT. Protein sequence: CASSEEIWGITDTQYF. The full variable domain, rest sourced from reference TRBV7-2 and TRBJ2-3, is GAGVSQSPSNKVTEKGKDVELRCDPISGHTALYWYRQSLGQGLEFLIYFQGNSAPDKSGLPSDRFSAERTGGSVSTLTIQRTQQEDSAVYLCASSEEIWGITDTQYFGPGTRLTVL.

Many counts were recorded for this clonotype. The DNA of the CDR3 is TGTGCCAGCAGTCCAGGGACAGGGTTAAATTCACCCCTCCACTTT. Protein sequence: CASSPGTGLNSPLHF. The gene calls are TRBV6-2 or TRBV6-3 and TRBJ1-6, with TRBD1 matching 9 bases. This CDR3 comprises 15 residues. Germline lookup yields CDR1 MNHEY and CDR2 SVGEGT. Germline trimming cut 5 bases from V and 7 bases from J; bases unmatched to any gene: 6.

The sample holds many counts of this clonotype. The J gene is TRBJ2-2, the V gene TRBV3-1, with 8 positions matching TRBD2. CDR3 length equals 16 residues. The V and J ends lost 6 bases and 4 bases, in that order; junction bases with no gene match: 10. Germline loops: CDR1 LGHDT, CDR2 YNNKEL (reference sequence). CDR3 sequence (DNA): TGTGCCAGCAGTCGAAATATAGCGGGGCGCACCGGGGAGCTGTTTTTT. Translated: CASSRNIAGRTGELFF.

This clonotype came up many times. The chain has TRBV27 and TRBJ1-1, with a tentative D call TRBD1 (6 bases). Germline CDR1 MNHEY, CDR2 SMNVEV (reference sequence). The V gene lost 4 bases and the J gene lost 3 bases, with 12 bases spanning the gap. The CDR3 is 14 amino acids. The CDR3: CASSWGGRYTEAFF. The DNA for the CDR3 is TGTGCCAGCAGTTGGGGGGGGCGGTACACTGAAGCTTTCTTT.

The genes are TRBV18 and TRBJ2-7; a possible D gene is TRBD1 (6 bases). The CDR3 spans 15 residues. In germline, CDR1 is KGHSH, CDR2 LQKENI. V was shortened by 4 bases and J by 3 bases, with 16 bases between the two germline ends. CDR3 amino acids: CASSRDRTPRYEQYF. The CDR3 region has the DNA TGTGCCAGCTCACGAGACAGGACTCCTCGCTACGAGCAGTACTTC.

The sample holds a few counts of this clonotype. DNA of the CDR3: TGTGCCAGCAGCTTGGCCGGGGGACCCACAGATACGCAGTATTTT. Protein sequence: CASSLAGGPTDTQYF. The chain employs TRBV5-4 and TRBJ2-3; tentatively, D is TRBD2 (6 bases). Trimming took 0 bases from V and 2 from J, leaving 10 bases between them. The CDR3 is 15 amino acids. Per germline, CDR1 SGHNT and CDR2 YYREEE (reference sequence).

The CDR3 bases are TGCAGTGCTAGGGTCGGGTCAGATACGCAGTATTTT. It specifies CSARVGSDTQYF. The rearrangement uses TRBV20-1 and TRBJ2-3; D not certain. CDR3 size: 12 residues. Germline V gives CDR1 DFQATT, CDR2 SNEGSKA (reference sequence). Trimming took 3 bases from V and 4 from J, leaving 8 bases between them.

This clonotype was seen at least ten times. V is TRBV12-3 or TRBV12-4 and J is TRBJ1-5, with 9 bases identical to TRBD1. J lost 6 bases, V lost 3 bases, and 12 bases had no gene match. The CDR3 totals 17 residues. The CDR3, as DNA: TGTGCCAGCAGTTTCGTACCCGGGACAGGGTCGGGTCAGCCCCAGCATTTT. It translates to CASSFVPGTGSGQPQHF.

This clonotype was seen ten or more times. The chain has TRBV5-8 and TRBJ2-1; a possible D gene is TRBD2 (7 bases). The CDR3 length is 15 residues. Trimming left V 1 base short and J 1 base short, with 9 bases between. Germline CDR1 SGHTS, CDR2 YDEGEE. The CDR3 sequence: CASSLRGASYNEQFF. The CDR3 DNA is TGTGCCAGCAGCTTGCGGGGGGCGTCCTACAATGAGCAGTTCTTC.

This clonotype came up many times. In DNA, the CDR3 is TGTGCCACCAGACAGGGGGCAACAGATACGCAGTATTTT. This codes for CATRQGATDTQYF. This rearrangement joins TRBV19 to TRBJ2-3; TRBD1 matches 10 bases. This CDR3 is 13 amino acids long. CDR1 is LNHDA and CDR2 is SQIVND in the germline V gene (reference sequence). The ends lost 10 bases at V and 3 bases at J; junction bases unmatched: 4. Full variable domain (remainder filled in from reference TRBV19 and TRBJ2-3): DGGITQSPKYLFRKEGQNVTLSCEQNLNHDAMYWYRQDPGQGLRLIYYSQIVNDFQKGDIAEGYSVSREKKESFPLTVTSAQKNPTAFYLCATRQGATDTQYFGPGTRLTVL.

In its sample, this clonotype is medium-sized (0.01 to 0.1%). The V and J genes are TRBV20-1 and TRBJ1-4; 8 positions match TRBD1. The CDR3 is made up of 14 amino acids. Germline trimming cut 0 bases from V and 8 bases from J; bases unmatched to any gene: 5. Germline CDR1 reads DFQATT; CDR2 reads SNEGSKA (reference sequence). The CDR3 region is CSARDYRGREKLFF. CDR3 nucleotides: TGCAGTGCTAGAGATTACAGGGGGAGAGAAAAACTGTTTTTT.

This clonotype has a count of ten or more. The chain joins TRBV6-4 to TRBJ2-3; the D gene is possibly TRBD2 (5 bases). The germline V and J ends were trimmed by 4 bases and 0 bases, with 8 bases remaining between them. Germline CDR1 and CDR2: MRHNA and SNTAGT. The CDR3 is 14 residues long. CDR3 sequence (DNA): TGTGCCAGCAGTGTCCGCGGGAGCACAGATACGCAGTATTTT. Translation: CASSVRGSTDTQYF.

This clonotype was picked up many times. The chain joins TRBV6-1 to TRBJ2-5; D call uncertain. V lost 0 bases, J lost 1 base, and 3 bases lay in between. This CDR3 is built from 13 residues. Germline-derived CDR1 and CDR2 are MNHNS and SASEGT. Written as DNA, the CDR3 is TGTGCCAGCAGTGAAGCGCCCCAAGAGACCCAGTACTTC. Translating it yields CASSEAPQETQYF.